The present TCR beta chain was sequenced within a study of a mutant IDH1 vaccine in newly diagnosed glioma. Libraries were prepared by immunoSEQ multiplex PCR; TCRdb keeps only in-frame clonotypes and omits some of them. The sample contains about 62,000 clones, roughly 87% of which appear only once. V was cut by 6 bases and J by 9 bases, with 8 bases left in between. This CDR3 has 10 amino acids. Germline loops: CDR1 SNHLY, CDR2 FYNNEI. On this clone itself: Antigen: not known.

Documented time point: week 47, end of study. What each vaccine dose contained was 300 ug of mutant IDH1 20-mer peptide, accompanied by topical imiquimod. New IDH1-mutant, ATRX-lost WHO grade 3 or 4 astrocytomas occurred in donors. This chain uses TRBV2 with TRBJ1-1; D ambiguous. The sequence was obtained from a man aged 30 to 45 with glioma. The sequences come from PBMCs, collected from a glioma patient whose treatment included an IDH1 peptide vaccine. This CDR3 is CASRREKAFF. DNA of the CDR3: TGTGCCAGCAGGCGGGAGAAAGCTTTCTTT.